Described below is a single TCR beta chain sequence and its context. The CDR3 length is 15 residues. Germline lookup yields CDR1 SGDLS and CDR2 YYNGEE. V gave up 3 bases and J gave up 5 bases, with 18 bases separating them. Assay used: immunoSEQ multiplex PCR; TCRdb lists only in-frame clones, some missing. This sample yields around 30,000 clones, of which approximately 77% are seen a single time; roughly 0.4% belongs to the top ten. These data originate in a study of regulatory dendritic cells for organ transplantation. The source material was naive CD8+ T cells from blood. The sample's subset: CD45RA+ naive T cells. This TCR was sampled from a human donor in good health. J is TRBJ2-7 and V is TRBV9; D may be TRBD2 (6 bases). CDR3 sequence: CASSADGGSRDEQYF. CDR3 bases: TGTGCCAGCAGCGCAGACGGGGGATCTAGGGACGAGCAGTACTTC.